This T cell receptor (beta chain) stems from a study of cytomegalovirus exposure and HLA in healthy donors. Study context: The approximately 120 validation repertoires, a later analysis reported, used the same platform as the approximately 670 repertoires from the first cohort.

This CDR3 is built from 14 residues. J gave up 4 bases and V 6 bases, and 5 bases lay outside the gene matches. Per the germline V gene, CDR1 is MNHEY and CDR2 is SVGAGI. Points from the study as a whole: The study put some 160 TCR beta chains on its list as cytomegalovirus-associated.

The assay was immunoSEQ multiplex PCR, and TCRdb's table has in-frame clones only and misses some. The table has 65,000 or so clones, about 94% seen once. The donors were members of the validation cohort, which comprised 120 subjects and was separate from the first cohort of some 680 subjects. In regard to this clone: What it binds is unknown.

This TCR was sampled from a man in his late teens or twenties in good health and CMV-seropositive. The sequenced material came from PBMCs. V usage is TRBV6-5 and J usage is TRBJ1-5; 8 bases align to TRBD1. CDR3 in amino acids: CASRRDRMNQPQHF. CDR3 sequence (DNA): TGTGCCAGCAGGCGGGACAGGATGAATCAGCCCCAGCATTTT.